Shown below are 21 T cell receptor beta chains from a single sample sequenced in a study of T-cell memory formation after mild COVID-19. TCRdb itself ran the 5' RACE reads through MiXCR, one entry per CDR3 protein. The table shows about 340,000 distinct CDR3 sequences, with approximately 15% occurring only once. Input material: PBMCs or a T cell subset sorted from them (not recorded which). Receptors originate from a man aged 18-30 years who had mild COVID-19 (a few samples of this study predate the infection). Cell type and time point are not known.

This clonotype turned up a few times. The rearrangement joins TRBV5-5 to TRBJ2-7; weak D call: TRBD1 (6 bases). CDR1 and CDR2 from the germline V gene are SGHKS and YYEKEE (reference sequence). The CDR3 spans 9 residues. The V gene lost 10 bases and the J gene lost 7 bases, with 9 bases spanning the gap. CDR3 nucleotides: TGTGCCGAAGGGGGTGAGCAGTACTTC. Its translation is CAEGGEQYF. Complete variable domain (other parts from reference TRBV5-5 and TRBJ2-7): DAGVTQSPTHLIKTRGQQVTLRCSPISGHKSVSWYQQVLGQGPQFIFQYYEKEERGRGNFPDRFSARQFPNYSSELNVNALLLGDSALYLCAEGGEQYFGPGTRLTVT.

This clonotype was seen a few times. The gene calls are TRBV10-3 and TRBJ1-5; TRBD1 is a possible D gene (5 bases). Trimming stripped 5 bases from V and 7 bases from J, with 12 bases between. The CDR3 is 13 residues long. The V gene's germline CDR1 is ENHRY and CDR2 SYGVKD. CDR3 residues: CAISMEGRQPQHF. CDR3 in DNA: TGTGCCATCAGTATGGAGGGGAGGCAGCCCCAGCATTTT.

The V and J genes are TRBV6-5 and TRBJ1-4, with D unresolved. The ends were cut back, 10 bases at V and 0 bases at J, with 12 bases in the middle. The CDR3 length is 14 residues. In germline, CDR1 is MNHEY, CDR2 SVGAGI. As DNA, the CDR3 is TGTGCCACCCGTCCCCCTACAACTAATGAAAAACTGTTTTTT. It yields the protein CATRPPTTNEKLFF.

This clonotype was counted a few times. This chain links TRBV29-1 with TRBJ2-5, with a tentative D call TRBD1 (6 bases). The germline CDR1 and CDR2 sequences are SQVTM and ANQGSEA. This CDR3 is 13 amino acids long. V lost 4 bases, J lost 2 bases, and 11 bases lay in between. In nucleotides, the CDR3 is TGCAGCGTTGGACGCGACAGGCAAGAGACCCAGTACTTC. This gives the protein CSVGRDRQETQYF.

The gene calls are TRBV28 and TRBJ2-7; perhaps D is TRBD1 or TRBD2 (6 bases each). The CDR3 sequence is 13 residues long. V lost 3 bases and J lost 7, with 13 bases in between. Germline loops: CDR1 MDHEN, CDR2 SYDVKM. In DNA form, the CDR3 reads TGTGCCAGCAGTTTTCGGGGGCCCGGGGAGCAGTACGTC. Its protein product is CASSFRGPGEQYV.

This clonotype was recorded a few times. The chain links TRBV4-3 to TRBJ1-2; the D is unclear. Germline CDR1 reads LGHNA; CDR2 reads YSLEER. This CDR3 is 15 amino acids long. Between the trimmed V and J ends, which lost 3 bases and 6 bases, there was a span of 17 bases. The CDR3 DNA reads as TGCGCCAGCAGCCACCTCCCTCGGGGAGAAGATGGCTACACCTTC. Protein sequence: CASSHLPRGEDGYTF.

The V call is TRBV7-2, the J call TRBJ2-2; D is ambiguous. This CDR3 contains 16 residues. Germline CDR1 reads SGHTA; CDR2 reads FQGNSA. V was clipped by 1 base and J by 0 bases, with 9 bases between them. The CDR3 nucleotides read TGTGCCAGCAGCTTAGTTCCGGTCGCGAACACCGGGGAGCTGTTTTTT. Amino acid sequence: CASSLVPVANTGELFF. Drawing the rest from reference TRBV7-2 and TRBJ2-2, the complete variable domain is GAGVSQSPSNKVTEKGKDVELRCDPISGHTALYWYRQSLGQGLEFLIYFQGNSAPDKSGLPSDRFSAERTGGSVSTLTIQRTQQEDSAVYLCASSLVPVANTGELFFGEGSRLTVL.

The V and J genes are TRBV18 and TRBJ1-3; 8 nucleotides align to TRBD1. The CDR3 consists of 16 residues. CDR1 is KGHSH and CDR2 is LQKENI in the germline V gene. With V trimmed by 2 bases and J by 4 bases, 7 bases remained unmatched. The CDR3 nucleotides are TGTGCCAGCTCACCAACGACAGGGGTTGGCGGAAACACCATATATTTT. Translating it yields CASSPTTGVGGNTIYF.

The chain joins TRBV7-2 to TRBJ1-5, with 7 bases that match TRBD1. The germline gives CDR1 SGHTA, CDR2 FQGNSA. The CDR3 spans 15 residues. Trimming at V came to 6 bases and at J to 4 bases, leaving 9 bases not matched to a gene. The CDR3: CASSVRQGNNQPQHF. CDR3 nucleotide sequence: TGTGCCAGCAGTGTTAGACAGGGAAATAATCAGCCCCAGCATTTT.

This clonotype has ten or more counts. The rearrangement uses TRBV12-5 and TRBJ2-7; D is undetermined. Germline lookup yields CDR1 LGHNT and CDR2 FRNRAP. The CDR3 runs to 15 residues. V was pared by 1 base and J by 2 bases, with 12 bases between. This chain's CDR3 is CASGLGPRTTYEQYF. In nucleotides, the CDR3 is TGTGCTAGTGGTTTGGGTCCGCGAACAACCTACGAGCAGTACTTC.

The V gene is TRBV7-9, the J gene TRBJ2-7; D perhaps matches TRBD1 (6 bases). Germline CDR1 reads SEHNR; CDR2 reads FQNEAQ (reference sequence). This CDR3 contains 12 residues. The germline V and J ends were trimmed by 4 bases and 9 bases, with 13 bases remaining between them. CDR3 coding DNA: TGTGCCAGCAGCTCGGGACAAGTCGCGCAGTACTTC. Its protein is CASSSGQVAQYF.

This clonotype was seen only a few times. Here the CDR3 reads CASSFPIPSPSTPDGYGYTF. The DNA for the CDR3 is TGCGCCAGCAGCTTTCCGATCCCCTCCCCGAGTACACCGGACGGGTATGGCTACACCTTC. The chain uses TRBV5-1 and TRBJ1-2; no clear D. This CDR3 contains 20 residues. The ends were cut back, 2 bases at V and 5 bases at J, with 31 bases in the middle. Germline CDR1 and CDR2: SGHRS and YFSETQ.

The chain is built from TRBV6-5 and TRBJ2-1, with D perhaps TRBD2 (5 bases). V dropped 7 bases and J dropped 0 bases, with 13 bases sitting between them. The CDR3 has 15 amino acids. Germline V gene lookup returns CDR1 MNHEY and CDR2 SVGAGI. This chain's CDR3 is CASTNGDHSYNEQFF. In DNA form, the CDR3 reads TGTGCCAGCACCAACGGGGATCACTCCTACAATGAGCAGTTCTTC.

The gene calls are TRBV29-1 and TRBJ2-2; 8 bases match TRBD2. Germline-derived CDR1 and CDR2 are SQVTM and ANQGSEA. V shed 5 bases and J 3 bases; nucleotides not matched to a gene: 8. The CDR3 is 15 residues long. CDR3 residues: CSVYFGTSDTGELFF. In DNA, the CDR3 is TGCAGCGTTTACTTCGGGACTAGTGACACCGGGGAGCTGTTTTTT.

This clonotype was seen more than once but under ten times. The CDR3: CSADRQGDTQYF. CDR3 bases: TGCAGCGCCGACCGACAGGGGGATACGCAGTATTTT. This chain uses TRBV29-1 with TRBJ2-3; TRBD1 agrees at 8 bases. The V segment lost 7 bases and the J segment 6 bases; nucleotides outside the gene matches: 6. Per the germline V gene, CDR1 is SQVTM and CDR2 is ANQGSEA. The CDR3 covers 12 residues.

The chain joins TRBV7-2 to TRBJ2-3; 9 bases are a match to TRBD2. The V segment lost 1 base and the J segment 4 bases; nucleotides outside the gene matches: 3. This CDR3 spans 15 amino acids. Germline V gene sequence: CDR1 SGHTA, CDR2 FQGNSA. The CDR3 sequence: CASSLGGRASDTQYF. CDR3 coding DNA: TGTGCCAGCAGCTTAGGCGGGAGGGCATCAGATACGCAGTATTTT.

This clonotype was found a few times. The chain has TRBV27 and TRBJ1-4; the match to TRBD1 covers 9 bases. The CDR3 runs 17 residues. The J segment lost 3 bases and the V segment lost 5 bases, leaving 10 bases of the junction unmatched. Per germline, CDR1 MNHEY and CDR2 SMNVEV (reference sequence). CDR3 loop: CASSPGTGSGANEKLFF. In DNA, the CDR3 is TGTGCCAGCAGTCCCGGGACAGGGAGCGGCGCTAATGAAAAACTGTTTTTT.

This sequence joins TRBV7-2 and TRBJ1-2; 7 nucleotides match TRBD1. In germline, CDR1 is SGHTA, CDR2 FQGNSA. V lost 6 bases to trimming and J lost 2 bases; unmatched junction nucleotides: 6. The CDR3 has 14 residues. The CDR3 loop reads CASRAGGPNYGYTF. Here the CDR3 DNA reads TGTGCCAGCAGAGCAGGGGGGCCCAACTATGGCTACACCTTC.

The table lists this clonotype with a few counts. This chain uses TRBV4-3 with TRBJ1-1, with D possibly being TRBD1 (6 bases). The CDR3 is 18 residues long. With 1 base removed from V and 4 bases from J, the gap between germline ends came to 22 bases. Germline CDR1 reads LGHNA; CDR2 reads YSLEER. This CDR3 reads CASSQVLGFIQGGTEAFF. The CDR3 bases are TGCGCCAGCAGCCAAGTCTTGGGCTTTATACAGGGCGGCACTGAAGCTTTCTTT.

The chain links TRBV7-2 to TRBJ2-7, with a tentative D call TRBD1 (6 bases). Germline values: CDR1 SGHTA, CDR2 FQGNSA. The CDR3 loop spans 14 amino acids. V shed 2 bases and J shed 1 base, with 9 bases lying between them. The CDR3 DNA reads TGTGCCAGCAGCTTACAGGGGACGTCCTACGAGCAGTACTTC. It yields the protein CASSLQGTSYEQYF.

This clonotype was seen at least ten times. This chain links TRBV6-5 with TRBJ1-1; D call uncertain. There are 13 residues in the CDR3. The germline V gene has CDR1 MNHEY and CDR2 SVGAGI. V was shortened by 4 bases and J by 3 bases, with 9 bases between the two germline ends. The CDR3 sequence is CASSFYRDTEAFF. The CDR3 DNA reads TGTGCCAGCAGTTTCTATAGGGACACTGAAGCTTTCTTT.